The subject of this entry is one T cell receptor (beta chain). The antigen remains unidentified. These data originate in a study of cytomegalovirus exposure and HLA in healthy donors. Study results and caveats: The study dropped some indistinguishable V segments, TRBV6-2 and TRBV6-3 among them. Data from an earlier analysis indicated that most TCR beta V segments were productive either about 90% or about 30% of the time.

Researchers ran the PCR with 60 Vbeta and 13 Jbeta primers. Generated by immunoSEQ multiplex PCR, the TCRdb table keeps only in-frame clones and is missing some. Here the sample spans about 190,000 clones, 70% to 80% being singletons. The CDR3 has 16 residues. The trim removed 1 base at V and 2 bases at J, leaving 4 bases unmatched. In germline, CDR1 is PRHDT, CDR2 FYEKMQ (reference sequence). The sequence was collected from a young woman in good health and CMV-seropositive. The V call is TRBV13, the J call TRBJ2-3; 9 bases are shared with TRBD2. Sample: PBMCs. CDR3 nucleotides: TGTGCCAGCAGCTTAGTGATAGCGGGGGACACAGATACGCAGTATTTT. It encodes CASSLVIAGDTDTQYF. Complete variable domain (other parts from reference TRBV13 and TRBJ2-3): AAGVIQSPRHLIKEKRETATLKCYPIPRHDTVYWYQQGPGQDPQFLISFYEKMQSDKGSIPDRFSAQQFSDYHSELNMSSLELGDSALYFCASSLVIAGDTDTQYFGPGTRLTVL.